Below, 16 T cell receptor beta chains from the same sample are listed, as sequenced in a study of PD-1 blockade in classical Hodgkin lymphoma. Time point given: newly diagnosed, previously untreated cHL patient sample. The authors purified CD4+ T cells from thawed PBMCs by magnetic negative selection. Here immunoSEQ multiplex PCR was the method, and the copy in TCRdb shows in-frame clones only, minus some. The sample yields approximately 23,000 clones, over 90% seen once. Sequencing was performed on CD4+ T cells from blood. All receptors come from a human donor with classical Hodgkin lymphoma.

The chain is built from TRBV4-3 and TRBJ2-2; D call uncertain. The germline V gene encodes CDR1 LGHNA and CDR2 YSLEER. The CDR3 sequence is 15 residues long. Trimming shortened V by 1 base and J by 5 bases, and 11 bases separated the two germline ends. The CDR3 DNA follows: TGCGCCAGCAGCCAAGGGTTAGATACTACCGGGGAGCTGTTTTTT. Encoded protein: CASSQGLDTTGELFF.

J is TRBJ2-7 and V is TRBV10-3; 7 nucleotides align to TRBD1. Germline-derived CDR1 and CDR2 are ENHRY and SYGVKD. The CDR3 spans 13 residues. The junction had 3 bases not matched to a gene; V was cut back by 6 bases and J by 1 base. The CDR3 bases are TGTGCCATCAGGGACAGGTTATCCTACGAGCAGTACTTC. This translates into CAIRDRLSYEQYF.

The chain combines TRBV19 with TRBJ1-2; D remains unclear. CDR1 is LNHDA and CDR2 is SQIVND in the germline V gene (reference sequence). The CDR3 covers 12 residues. The V and J ends lost 3 bases and 3 bases respectively, with 5 bases between them. CDR3 loop: CASSMRDYGYTF. CDR3 DNA sequence: TGTGCCAGTAGTATGAGGGACTATGGCTACACCTTC.

J is TRBJ1-2 and V is TRBV20-1, with D possibly TRBD1 on 6 matching bases. This CDR3 spans 10 amino acids. Germline V CDR1 and CDR2: DFQATT, SNEGSKA (reference sequence). V was clipped by 3 bases and J by 8 bases, with 7 bases between them. The CDR3 reads CSASGGGYTF. For the CDR3, the DNA is TGCAGTGCTAGTGGGGGCGGCTACACCTTC.

This chain connects TRBV6-1 to TRBJ1-1; 7 nucleotides match TRBD1. The germline CDR1 and CDR2 sequences are MNHNS and SASEGT. The J segment lost 4 bases and the V segment lost 10 bases, leaving 9 bases of the junction unmatched. CDR3 length: 13 residues. CDR3 region: CAKSRQGGTEAFF. CDR3 DNA: TGTGCCAAGTCCCGACAGGGTGGCACTGAAGCTTTCTTT.

The chain combines TRBV5-1 with TRBJ2-7; D is uncertain. The germline CDR1 and CDR2 sequences are SGHRS and YFSETQ. Trimming stripped 0 bases from V and 3 bases from J, with 4 bases between. The CDR3 is made up of 12 amino acids. CDR3 in DNA: TGCGCCAGCAGCTTGGGGAACTACGAGCAGTACTTC. Translation gives CASSLGNYEQYF.

This chain links TRBV6-5 with TRBJ2-7; 13 bases align to TRBD2. Trimming took 0 bases from V and 3 from J; bases not matched to a gene: 2. This CDR3 region has 16 residues. Germline CDR1 is MNHEY and CDR2 is SVGAGI. The CDR3 loop reads CASSYSRTSGSYEQYF. In nucleotides, the CDR3 is TGTGCCAGCAGTTACTCCCGGACTAGCGGGAGCTACGAGCAGTACTTC.

The chain combines TRBV5-1 with TRBJ1-2; D remains ambiguous. The CDR3 spans 15 residues. CDR1 SGHRS and CDR2 YFSETQ come from the germline V gene. V dropped 4 bases and J dropped 0 bases, with 13 bases sitting between them. The CDR3 nucleotides are TGCGCCAGCAGCAGTGGTGGGAGTACTAACTATGGCTACACCTTC. It is translated as CASSSGGSTNYGYTF.

The chain links TRBV5-1 to TRBJ2-1; 16 nucleotides line up with TRBD2. Looked up from germline, CDR1 is SGHRS and CDR2 is YFSETQ. This CDR3 is 18 amino acids long. V was clipped by 4 bases and J by 3 bases; unmatched bases: 7. CDR3 amino acids: CASSTGLAGGLSYNEQFF. CDR3 sequence (DNA): TGCGCCAGCAGCACGGGACTAGCGGGAGGGCTTAGCTACAATGAGCAGTTCTTC.

The chain uses TRBV21-1 and TRBJ2-4; TRBD2 reflects the table's D call only, with no check against the DNA. TRBV21-1 is termed a pseudogene. The CDR3 sequence is 12 residues long. DNA for the CDR3: TGTGCCGAGGGCCGGTGCAAAAACATTCAGTACTTC. This encodes CAEGRCKNIQYF.

Written as DNA, the CDR3 is TGTGCCAGCAGCCAAGGGCTTTCGGCTAGCGGGGGAAATGAGCAGTTCTTC. Translation gives CASSQGLSASGGNEQFF. The J gene is TRBJ2-1, the V gene TRBV4-2; 10 bases line up with TRBD2. CDR1 is LGHNA and CDR2 is YNFKEQ in the germline V gene. Trimming cost V 1 base and J 7 bases; bases outside gene matches: 10. CDR3 length: 17 amino acids.

The gene calls are TRBV5-1 and TRBJ1-1; TRBD1 might be the D (6 bases). CDR3 length: 14 amino acids. The ends were cut back, 0 bases at V and 6 bases at J, with 12 bases in the middle. Germline-derived CDR1 and CDR2 are SGHRS and YFSETQ. The chain's CDR3 is CASSLGGQLAEAFF. CDR3 DNA sequence: TGCGCCAGCAGCTTGGGCGGACAGTTGGCTGAAGCTTTCTTT.

The genes are TRBV28 and TRBJ2-1, with D perhaps TRBD1 or TRBD2 (5 bases each). The germline V gene has CDR1 MDHEN and CDR2 SYDVKM. CDR3 length equals 16 residues. Deletions cut 3 bases from V and 8 bases from J, with 20 bases between. CDR3 DNA: TGTGCCAGCAGTTTTTACCAGGATCCGAGGGGACATGAGCAGTTCTTC. It is translated as CASSFYQDPRGHEQFF.

J is TRBJ2-5 and V is TRBV5-1, with 7 positions matching TRBD2. V lost 4 bases to trimming and J lost 2 bases; unmatched junction nucleotides: 8. This CDR3 has 15 residues. Germline assignment: CDR1 SGHRS and CDR2 YFSETQ. The CDR3 DNA reads TGCGCCAGCAGCGGGGAGGGGCACACTCAAGAGACCCAGTACTTC. This codes for CASSGEGHTQETQYF.

This sequence joins TRBV9 and TRBJ2-5; 14 bases agree with TRBD2. The V segment lost 3 bases and the J segment 5 bases; nucleotides outside the gene matches: 6. The CDR3 covers 16 residues. The germline V gene has CDR1 SGDLS and CDR2 YYNGEE. The CDR3 coding sequence is TGTGCCAGCAGCGCTGGGACTAGCGGGGGCTGGGAGACCCAGTACTTC. As protein: CASSAGTSGGWETQYF.

The V and J genes are TRBV11-2 and TRBJ2-3, with a possible D match to TRBD1 (5 bases). Per the germline V gene, CDR1 is SGHAT and CDR2 is FQNNGV. Trimming cost V 0 bases and J 9 bases, with 10 bases left between them. This CDR3 is built from 13 residues. In nucleotides, the CDR3 is TGTGCCAGCAGCTTAGACAGGGAATACACGCAGTATTTT. It yields the protein CASSLDREYTQYF.